This T cell receptor (beta chain) was sequenced in a study of blood T cell repertoires in COVID-19. Study in general: Samples of COVID-19 (acute and convalescent) were obtained from the United States, Italy and Spain. From T cells, B-cell-depleted T cells, or PBMCs came the material, which was cDNA or gDNA.

The Seattle patients, enrolled during active infection, were followed longitudinally. Authors' data handling: From reference gene primer amplification, estimates of nucleated cell counts were derived. The assay was immunoSEQ multiplex PCR, and TCRdb's table has in-frame clones only and misses some. The V and J calls and clone size are taken from that table; D and trimming were inferred from the DNA. Of around 190,000 clones in the sample, roughly 80% were seen once. This CDR3 spans 16 amino acids. Germline V lookup: CDR1 KGHSH, CDR2 LQKENI. Trimming cost V 11 bases and J 5 bases; bases outside gene matches: 18.

Sequencing used peripheral blood. The sequence derives from a woman aged 40 to 49 with COVID-19, enrolled during active disease. This chain joins TRBV18 and TRBJ2-5; TRBD1 matches at 9 bases. CDR3 sequence reads: CACTKGQGAQWETQYF. CDR3 sequence (DNA): TGTGCCTGCACCAAGGGACAGGGTGCGCAGTGGGAGACCCAGTACTTC. The full variable domain, in which reference TRBV18 and TRBJ2-5 provide the parts outside the CDR3, is NAGVMQNPRHLVRRRGQEARLRCSPMKGHSHVYWYRQLPEEGLKFMVYLQKENIIDESGMPKERFSAEFPKEGPSILRIQQVVRGDSAAYFCACTKGQGAQWETQYFGPGTRLLVL.